A selection of T cell receptor beta chains follows, all from one sample in a study of CD8+ T cells in alopecia areata. Clones were sequenced by immunoSEQ multiplex PCR, and TCRdb holds only the in-frame ones, with some missing. The sample lists 180,000 or so clones, nearly 60% occurring once. Material: CD4+ T cells sorted from blood, obtained at week 24, from a patient treated with tofacitinib. The origin of the receptors is a human donor with alopecia areata. Both conserved end residues are part of each CDR3. The D gene is left open where the match is weak. Clone size is given for some rows only: seen once, a few or many times, or a class if the clone is expanded.

j_call | clone_size | d_call | v_call | cdr3_aa | cdr3_nt
TRBJ2-6 | - | - | TRBV6-5 | CASSYSRSSGANVLTF | TGTGCCAGCAGTTACTCGAGGAGCTCTGGGGCCAACGTCCTGACTTTC
TRBJ2-7 | - | - | TRBV7-2 | CASSRRHEQYF | TGTGCCAGCAGCCGCCGGCACGAGCAGTACTTC
TRBJ1-1 | - | TRBD1 | TRBV4-1 | CASQRGQLNTEAFF | TGCGCCAGCCAGCGGGGACAGCTGAACACTGAAGCTTTCTTT
TRBJ2-5 | many | - | TRBV9 | CASSGTPQETQYF | TGTGCCAGCAGCGGGACTCCTCAAGAGACCCAGTACTTC
TRBJ1-2 | once | - | TRBV18 | CASSPEEGSLRGYTF | TGTGCCAGCTCACCAGAAGAGGGATCGTTAAGGGGCTACACCTTC
TRBJ1-2 | - | TRBD1 | TRBV7-8 | CASSSYGQGTTYGYTF | TGTGCCAGCAGCTCCTACGGACAGGGGACAACCTATGGCTACACCTTC
TRBJ2-7 | - | - | TRBV29-1 | CSVEDLSRATEQYF | TGCAGCGTTGAAGATCTAAGCAGGGCAACCGAGCAGTACTTC
TRBJ1-1 | - | TRBD1 | TRBV9 | CASSAHDGGQGAEAFF | TGTGCCAGCAGCGCTCATGATGGGGGACAGGGAGCTGAAGCTTTCTTT
TRBJ1-4 | - | TRBD1 | TRBV7-6 | CASSSTGTGGEKLFF | TGTGCCAGCAGCTCGACCGGGACAGGGGGCGAAAAACTGTTTTTT
TRBJ2-2 | - | TRBD2 | TRBV5-6 | CASSRVELAVTGELFF | TGTGCCAGCAGCCGAGTGGAACTAGCGGTCACCGGGGAGCTGTTTTTT
TRBJ2-5 | - | - | TRBV9 | CASSVVRETQYF | TGTGCCAGCAGCGTAGTTCGAGAGACCCAGTACTTC
TRBJ2-5 | - | - | TRBV5-1 | CASSLATRGGETQYF | TGCGCCAGCAGCCTGGCCACGCGGGGCGGCGAGACCCAGTACTTC
TRBJ1-1 | - | TRBD1 | TRBV5-6 | CASSPRNRGNTEAFF | TGTGCCAGCAGTCCCCGGAACAGGGGAAACACTGAAGCTTTCTTT
TRBJ1-5 | - | TRBD1 | TRBV7-2 | CASSLEGAASQPQHF | TGTGCCAGCAGCCTCGAGGGGGCAGCGAGTCAGCCCCAGCATTTT
TRBJ2-3 | few | - | TRBV6-5 | CASSYEDRYGDTQYF | TGTGCCAGCAGTTACGAAGACCGATATGGGGATACGCAGTATTTT
TRBJ2-7 | once | - | TRBV23-1 | CASSQSVAEDYEQYF | TGCGCCAGCAGTCAATCGGTGGCGGAGGATTACGAGCAGTACTTC
TRBJ2-5 | - | TRBD1 | TRBV5-1 | CASSLPGQGAAQETQYF | TGCGCCAGCAGCTTACCGGGACAGGGGGCGGCTCAAGAGACCCAGTACTTC
TRBJ2-3 | - | TRBD1 | TRBV7-6 | CASSSGQGRTDTQYF | TGTGCCAGCAGCTCGGGACAGGGGCGTACAGATACGCAGTATTTT
TRBJ2-2 | few | TRBD1 | TRBV25-1 | CASSEVKGAGTGELFF | TGTGCCAGCAGTGAGGTGAAGGGGGCTGGCACCGGGGAGCTGTTTTTT
TRBJ2-6 | - | TRBD1 | TRBV7-2 | CASSLHRGDNVLTF | TGTGCCAGCAGCTTGCACAGGGGGGACAACGTCCTGACTTTC
TRBJ2-1 | few | - | TRBV13 | CASSLSQGRTGSINEQFF | TGTGCCAGCAGTCTAAGCCAGGGGAGGACAGGCTCTATTAATGAGCAGTTCTTC
TRBJ2-5 | - | - | TRBV7-6 | CASSSQGRETQYF | TGTGCCAGCAGCTCGCAGGGACGGGAGACCCAGTACTTC
TRBJ2-4 | - | - | TRBV21-1 | CASSKARSREYF | TGTGCCAGCAGCAAAGCACGGAGTCGGGAGTACTTC
TRBJ1-2 | few | - | TRBV6-5 | CASRAPQGGYTF | TGTGCCAGCAGGGCCCCTCAGGGTGGCTACACCTTC
TRBJ1-2 | few | TRBD1 | TRBV19 | CASHSGTDYGYTF | TGTGCCAGTCATTCCGGGACAGACTATGGCTACACCTTC
TRBJ2-3 | few | TRBD2 | TRBV5-1 | CASSHTSGRGADTQYF | TGCGCCAGCAGCCATACTAGCGGGAGAGGGGCAGATACGCAGTATTTT
TRBJ2-2 | - | TRBD1 | TRBV7-3 | CASSLLPGTGNGAGELFF | TGTGCCAGCAGCTTATTGCCGGGGACAGGGAATGGGGCCGGGGAGCTGTTTTTT
TRBJ2-3 | - | TRBD2 | TRBV5-1 | CASSLAFSGRSDTQYF | TGCGCCAGCAGCTTGGCCTTTAGCGGGAGGTCAGATACGCAGTATTTT
TRBJ2-3 | few | - | TRBV7-8 | CASSQTSSTDTQYF | TGTGCCAGCAGCCAGACATCCAGCACAGATACGCAGTATTTT
TRBJ2-7 | - | - | TRBV28 | CASSLEAGSSYEQYF | TGTGCCAGCAGTTTAGAGGCAGGGAGCTCCTACGAGCAGTACTTC
TRBJ2-1 | few | - | TRBV6-1 | CASSELQDYNEQFF | TGTGCCAGCAGTGAACTCCAAGACTACAATGAGCAGTTCTTC
TRBJ1-6 | - | - | TRBV2 | CASSEIMDSPLHF | TGTGCCAGCAGTGAAATCATGGACTCACCCCTCCACTTT
TRBJ2-5 | few | - | TRBV28 | CASISSKETQYF | TGTGCCAGCATTTCATCCAAAGAGACCCAGTACTTC
TRBJ2-2 | - | TRBD1 | TRBV28 | CASSFSWDRAVQEANTGELFF | TGTGCCAGCAGTTTCTCCTGGGACAGGGCTGTCCAGGAGGCGAACACCGGGGAGCTGTTTTTT
TRBJ1-2 | few | - | TRBV6-5 | CASSPQGQYGYTF | TGTGCCAGCAGCCCACAGGGTCAGTATGGCTACACCTTC
TRBJ2-1 | once | - | TRBV7-7 | CASSLGGGDEQFF | TGTGCCAGCAGCTTAGGAGGGGGGGATGAGCAGTTCTTC
TRBJ2-1 | - | TRBD2 | TRBV5-6 | CASSLTTSGVYNEQFF | TGTGCCAGCAGCCTGACGACTAGCGGGGTTTACAATGAGCAGTTCTTC
TRBJ2-2 | - | TRBD2 | TRBV4-2 | CASRQEAGTSNTGELFF | TGTGCCAGCAGACAAGAGGCCGGGACTAGCAACACCGGGGAGCTGTTTTTT
TRBJ2-1 | - | - | TRBV9 | CASSSIYEHNEQFF | TGTGCCAGCAGCTCCATTTATGAGCACAATGAGCAGTTCTTC
TRBJ2-5 | - | - | TRBV5-6 | CASSLGYLGETQYF | TGTGCCAGCAGCTTGGGTTACCTCGGAGAGACCCAGTACTTC
TRBJ2-5 | - | - | TRBV7-3 | CASSLSWAETQYF | TGTGCCAGCAGCTTAAGCTGGGCAGAGACCCAGTACTTC